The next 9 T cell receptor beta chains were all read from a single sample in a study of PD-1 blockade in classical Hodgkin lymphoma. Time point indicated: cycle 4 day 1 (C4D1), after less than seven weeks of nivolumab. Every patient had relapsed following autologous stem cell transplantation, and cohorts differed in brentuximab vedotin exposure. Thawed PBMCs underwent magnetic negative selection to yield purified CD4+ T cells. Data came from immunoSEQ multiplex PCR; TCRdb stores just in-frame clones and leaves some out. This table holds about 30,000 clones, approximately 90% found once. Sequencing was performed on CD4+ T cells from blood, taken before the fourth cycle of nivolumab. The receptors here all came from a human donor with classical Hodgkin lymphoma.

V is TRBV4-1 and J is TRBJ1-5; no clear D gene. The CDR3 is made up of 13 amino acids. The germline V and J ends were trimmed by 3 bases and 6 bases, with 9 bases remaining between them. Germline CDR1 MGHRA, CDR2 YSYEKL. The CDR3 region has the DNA TGCGCCAGCAGCCACGATTTAGGTCAGCCCCAGCATTTT. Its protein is CASSHDLGQPQHF.

Written as DNA, the CDR3 is TGTGCCAGCAGCTCGATTGACAGCCCACATGAGCAGTTCTTC. Translated, it gives CASSSIDSPHEQFF. This chain uses TRBV7-3 with TRBJ2-1, with D possibly being TRBD1 (5 bases). The V end was cut by 4 bases, the J end by 8 bases, with 15 bases between. CDR1 SGHTA and CDR2 FQGTGA come from the germline V gene. The CDR3 consists of 14 residues.

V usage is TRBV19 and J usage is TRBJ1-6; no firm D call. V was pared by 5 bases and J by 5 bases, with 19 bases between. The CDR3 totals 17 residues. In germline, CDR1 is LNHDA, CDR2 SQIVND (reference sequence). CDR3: CASSAVSNGFHNSPLHF. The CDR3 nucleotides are TGTGCCAGTAGTGCCGTGAGCAATGGGTTTCATAATTCACCCCTCCACTTT.

The CDR3 protein is CASSLGTHSNQPQHF. Here the CDR3 DNA reads TGTGCCAGCAGTCTTGGGACACATAGCAATCAGCCCCAGCATTTT. This chain joins TRBV28 and TRBJ1-5, with D possibly being TRBD1 (6 bases). The germline gives CDR1 MDHEN, CDR2 SYDVKM. Trimming cost V 5 bases and J 0 bases, with 11 bases left between them. CDR3 size: 15 residues. The variable domain in full, with the rest retrieved from reference TRBV28 and TRBJ1-5, is DVKVTQSSRYLVKRTGEKVFLECVQDMDHENMFWYRQDPGLGLRLIYFSYDVKMKEKGDIPEGYSVSREKKERFSLILESASTNQTSMYLCASSLGTHSNQPQHFGDGTRLSIL.

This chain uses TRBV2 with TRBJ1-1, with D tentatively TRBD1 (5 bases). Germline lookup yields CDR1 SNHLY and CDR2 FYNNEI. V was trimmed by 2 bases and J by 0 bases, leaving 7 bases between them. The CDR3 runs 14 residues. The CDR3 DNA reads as TGTGCCAGCAGTGAACAGGGCTTGAACACTGAAGCTTTCTTT. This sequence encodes CASSEQGLNTEAFF.

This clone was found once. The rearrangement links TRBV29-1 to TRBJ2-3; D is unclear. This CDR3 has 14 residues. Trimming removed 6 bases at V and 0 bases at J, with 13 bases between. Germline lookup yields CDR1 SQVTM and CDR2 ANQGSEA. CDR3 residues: CSVSGTPSTDTQYF. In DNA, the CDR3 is TGCAGCGTGTCCGGCACCCCTAGCACAGATACGCAGTATTTT.

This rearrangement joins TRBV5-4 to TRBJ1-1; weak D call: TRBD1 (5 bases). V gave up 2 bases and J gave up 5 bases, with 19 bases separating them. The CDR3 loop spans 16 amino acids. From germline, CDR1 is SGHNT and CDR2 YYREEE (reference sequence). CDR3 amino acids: CASSLGVFGGMTEAFF. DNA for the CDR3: TGTGCCAGCAGCTTAGGGGTCTTCGGGGGGATGACTGAAGCTTTCTTT.

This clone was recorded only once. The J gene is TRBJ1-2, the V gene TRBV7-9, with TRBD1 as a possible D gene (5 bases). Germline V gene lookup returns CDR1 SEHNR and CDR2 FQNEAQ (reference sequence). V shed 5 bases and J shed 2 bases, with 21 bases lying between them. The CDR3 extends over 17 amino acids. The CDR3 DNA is TGTGCCAGCAGCCTGGGACCTATAACCCTTTCCAACTATGGCTACACCTTC. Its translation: CASSLGPITLSNYGYTF.

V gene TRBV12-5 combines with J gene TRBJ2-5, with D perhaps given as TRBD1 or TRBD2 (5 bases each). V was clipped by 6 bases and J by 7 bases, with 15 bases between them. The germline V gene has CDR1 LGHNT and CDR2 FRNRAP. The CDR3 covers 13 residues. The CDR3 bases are TGTGCTAGTGGACTAGAGATTGGGGGGACCCAGTACTTC. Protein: CASGLEIGGTQYF. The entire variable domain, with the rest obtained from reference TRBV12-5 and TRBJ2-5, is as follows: DARVTQTPRHKVTEMGQEVTMRCQPILGHNTVFWYRQTMMQGLELLAYFRNRAPLDDSGMPKDRFSAEMPDATLATLKIQPSEPRDSAVYFCASGLEIGGTQYFGPGTRLLVL.